A selection of T cell receptor beta chains follows, all from one sample in a study of early T cells in non-severe SARS-CoV-2 infection. TCRdb analysed the 5' RACE reads with MiXCR anew, one entry per CDR3 protein. The sample includes about 50,000 distinct CDR3 sequences, under 12% seen only once; the top ten take 6.5%. The specimen sequenced was whole blood. The receptor set was obtained from an adult who was a healthcare worker with PCR-confirmed SARS-CoV-2 infection or an uninfected control (not recorded which). CDR3s include the opening cysteine and the closing phenylalanine or tryptophan.

V	CDR3
TRBV29-1	CSVEIYSGGREQYF
TRBV5-1	CASSPRTSDTGELFF
TRBV6-2/TRBV6-3	CASSYGVGDRTANEQFF
TRBV6-5	CASSYGAGNSYEQYF
TRBV12-3/TRBV12-4	CASSRDRGSPLHF
TRBV19	CASSIRWDRGPFENTEAFF
TRBV4-2	CASSRMGDSNQPQHF
TRBV20-1	CSANSPGLAGHYEQYF
TRBV29-1	CSVETTGNTEAFF
TRBV4-3	CASSQDQEGDREKLFF
TRBV24-1	CATSTDSANTGELFF
TRBV12-5	CASGWDRGQPQHF
TRBV5-4	CASSLDRGQSPLHF
TRBV5-7	CASSRTGWVYGYTF
TRBV20-1	CSASGGSSYNSPLHF